This T cell receptor beta chain was recorded in a study of shared clonotypes between healthy human individuals. This CDR3 has 15 amino acids. The germline V gene encodes CDR1 LGHNA and CDR2 YSLEER. The ends lost 4 bases at V and 8 bases at J; junction bases unmatched: 8. This table comes from immunoSEQ multiplex PCR, and its TCRdb copy is limited to in-frame clones, with some not included. The table includes 2 million to 2.5 million clones, about 92% detected once. What was sequenced was naive CD4+ T cells from PBMCs. Subset denoted: CD45RA+ positively selected. The clonotype was recovered from a man between 18 and 35 years old in good health. Some clones in this sample may be carry-over from other donors' samples. This chain links TRBV4-3 with TRBJ2-1, with 10 bases matching TRBD2. The CDR3 region is CASSLSGRVVDEQFF. The CDR3 DNA is TGCGCCAGCAGCCTGAGCGGGAGGGTAGTCGATGAGCAGTTCTTC.